In its sample, the clone carrying this T cell receptor beta chain was seen many times. The antigen is not known. These data belong to a study of breast tumors, draining lymph nodes, adjacent tissues. TCRdb reprocessed the multiplex PCR reads via MiXCR and lists one record per CDR3 protein. The table records 150,000 to 200,000 distinct CDR3 sequences, 31% of them present only once. The lymph nodes were axillary draining lymph nodes from breast cancer patients. CDR3 length: 15 residues. The V end was cut by 0 bases, the J end by 5 bases, with 17 bases between. CDR1 is DFQATT, CDR2 SNEGSKA, per germline (reference sequence). Overall study results and limits: Tumor T cell lymph node origin was a supported hypothesis, not proven. Compared with lymph nodes, tumors were less diverse; compared with nontumor tissue, more.

The sequence derives from a female donor with breast cancer. Some clones in this sample may be carry-over from other donors' samples. The V and J genes are TRBV20-1 and TRBJ2-7; D may be TRBD1 (5 bases). Sample: axillary lymph node tissue. As DNA, the CDR3 is TGCAGTGCTAGAGATTGGGGCGGCTATCACGACGAGCAGTACTTC. Amino acids: CSARDWGGYHDEQYF.